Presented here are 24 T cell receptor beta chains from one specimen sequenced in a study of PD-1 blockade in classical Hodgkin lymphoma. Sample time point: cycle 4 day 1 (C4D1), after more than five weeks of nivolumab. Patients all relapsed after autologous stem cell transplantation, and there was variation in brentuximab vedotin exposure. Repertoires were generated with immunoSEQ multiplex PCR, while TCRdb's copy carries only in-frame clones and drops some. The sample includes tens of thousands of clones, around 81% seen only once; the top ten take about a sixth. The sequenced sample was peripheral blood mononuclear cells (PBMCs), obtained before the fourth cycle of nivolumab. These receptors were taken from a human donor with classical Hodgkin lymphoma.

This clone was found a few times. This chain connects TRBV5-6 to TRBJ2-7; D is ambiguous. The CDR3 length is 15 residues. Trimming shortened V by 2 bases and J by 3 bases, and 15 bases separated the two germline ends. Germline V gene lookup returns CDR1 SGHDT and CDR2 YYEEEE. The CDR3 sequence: CASSFRQVPNYEQYV. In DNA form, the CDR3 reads TGTGCCAGCAGCTTCCGGCAGGTCCCTAACTACGAGCAGTACGTC.

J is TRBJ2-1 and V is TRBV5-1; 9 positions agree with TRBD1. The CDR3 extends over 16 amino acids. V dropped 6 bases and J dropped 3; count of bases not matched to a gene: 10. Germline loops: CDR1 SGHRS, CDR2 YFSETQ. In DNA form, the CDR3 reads TGCGCCAGCACCCGGGCCCGACAGGGGGGCTACAATGAGCAGTTCTTC. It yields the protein CASTRARQGGYNEQFF.

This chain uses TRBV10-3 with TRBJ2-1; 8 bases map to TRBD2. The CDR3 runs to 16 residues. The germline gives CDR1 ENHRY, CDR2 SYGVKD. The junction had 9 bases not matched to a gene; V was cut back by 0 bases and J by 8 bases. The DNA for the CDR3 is TGTGCCATCAGTGAGTCCGGACTAGCCCCCGGCGATGAGCAGTTCTTC. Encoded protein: CAISESGLAPGDEQFF.

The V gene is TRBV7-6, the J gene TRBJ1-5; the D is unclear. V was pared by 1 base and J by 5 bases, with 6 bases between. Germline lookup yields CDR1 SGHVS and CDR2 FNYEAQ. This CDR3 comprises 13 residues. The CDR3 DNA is TGTGCCAGCAGCTTAGAAAAGTATCAGCCCCAGCATTTT. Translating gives CASSLEKYQPQHF.

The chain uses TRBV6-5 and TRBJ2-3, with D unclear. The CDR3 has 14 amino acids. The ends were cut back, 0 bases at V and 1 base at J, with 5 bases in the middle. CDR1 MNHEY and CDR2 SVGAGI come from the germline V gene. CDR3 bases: TGTGCCAGCAGTTACTCGGGCCGCACAGATACGCAGTATTTT. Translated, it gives CASSYSGRTDTQYF.

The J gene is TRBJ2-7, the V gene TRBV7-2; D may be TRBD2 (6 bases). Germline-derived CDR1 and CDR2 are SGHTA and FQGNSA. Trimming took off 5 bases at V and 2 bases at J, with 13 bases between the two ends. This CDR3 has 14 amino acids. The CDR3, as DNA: TGTGCCAGCAGCCAACAAGGCGGGGCCTACGAGCAGTACTTC. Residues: CASSQQGGAYEQYF.

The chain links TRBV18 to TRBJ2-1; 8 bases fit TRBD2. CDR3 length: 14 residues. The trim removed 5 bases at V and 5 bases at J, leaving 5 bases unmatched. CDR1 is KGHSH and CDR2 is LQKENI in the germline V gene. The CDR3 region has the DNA TGTGCCAGCTCAAGCGGGGGAGATAACAATGAGCAGTTCTTC. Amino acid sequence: CASSSGGDNNEQFF.

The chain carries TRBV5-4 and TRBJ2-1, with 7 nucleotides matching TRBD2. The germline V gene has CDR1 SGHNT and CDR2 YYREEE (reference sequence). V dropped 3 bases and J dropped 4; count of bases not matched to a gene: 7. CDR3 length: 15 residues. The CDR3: CASSSEAGGYNEQFF. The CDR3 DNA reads TGTGCCAGCAGCTCCGAGGCCGGGGGGTACAATGAGCAGTTCTTC.

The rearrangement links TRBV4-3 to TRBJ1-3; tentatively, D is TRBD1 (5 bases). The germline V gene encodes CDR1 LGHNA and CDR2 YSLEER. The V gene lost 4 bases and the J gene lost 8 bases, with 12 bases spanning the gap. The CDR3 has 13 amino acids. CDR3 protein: CASSRGLRDTIYF. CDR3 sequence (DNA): TGCGCCAGCAGCCGGGGCCTTCGGGACACCATATATTTT.

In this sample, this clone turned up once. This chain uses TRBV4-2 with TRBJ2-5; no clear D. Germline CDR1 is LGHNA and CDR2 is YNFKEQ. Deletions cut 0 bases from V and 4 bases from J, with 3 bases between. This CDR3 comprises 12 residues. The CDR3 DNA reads TGTGCCAGCAGCCAAGAAGGAGAGACCCAGTACTTC. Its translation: CASSQEGETQYF.

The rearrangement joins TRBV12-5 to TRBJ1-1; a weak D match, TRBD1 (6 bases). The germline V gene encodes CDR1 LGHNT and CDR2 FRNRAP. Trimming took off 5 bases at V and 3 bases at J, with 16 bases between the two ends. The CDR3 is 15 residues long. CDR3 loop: CASGGHVGGYTEAFF. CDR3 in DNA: TGTGCTAGTGGTGGACACGTGGGGGGCTACACTGAAGCTTTCTTT. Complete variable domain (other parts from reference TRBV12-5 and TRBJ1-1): DARVTQTPRHKVTEMGQEVTMRCQPILGHNTVFWYRQTMMQGLELLAYFRNRAPLDDSGMPKDRFSAEMPDATLATLKIQPSEPRDSAVYFCASGGHVGGYTEAFFGQGTRLTVV.

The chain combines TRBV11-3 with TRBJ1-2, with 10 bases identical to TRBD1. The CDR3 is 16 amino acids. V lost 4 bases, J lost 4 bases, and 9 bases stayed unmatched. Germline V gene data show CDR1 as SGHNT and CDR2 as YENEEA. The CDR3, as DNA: TGTGCCAGCAGCTCCCGGGACAGGGGCCCTAGCTATGGCTACACCTTC. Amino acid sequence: CASSSRDRGPSYGYTF.

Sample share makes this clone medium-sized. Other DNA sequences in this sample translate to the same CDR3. This CDR3 reads CASSRTGQTTPNTEAFF. CDR3 coding DNA: TGCGCCAGCAGTCGGACCGGACAGACCACCCCGAACACTGAAGCTTTCTTT. The genes are TRBV5-1 and TRBJ1-1; tentatively, D is TRBD1 (6 bases). The CDR3 is 17 amino acids. The germline CDR1 and CDR2 sequences are SGHRS and YFSETQ. The V end lost 5 bases, the J end lost 1 base, and 21 bases lay between the germline ends.

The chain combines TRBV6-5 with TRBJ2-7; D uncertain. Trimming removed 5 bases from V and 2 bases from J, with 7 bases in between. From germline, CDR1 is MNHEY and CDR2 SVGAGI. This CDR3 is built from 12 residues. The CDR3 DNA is TGTGCCAGCAGTGAATTTACCTACGAGCAGTACGTC. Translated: CASSEFTYEQYV.

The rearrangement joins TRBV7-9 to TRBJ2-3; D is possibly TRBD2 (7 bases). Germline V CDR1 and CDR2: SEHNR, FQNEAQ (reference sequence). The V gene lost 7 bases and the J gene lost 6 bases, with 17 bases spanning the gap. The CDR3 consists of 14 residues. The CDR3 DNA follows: TGTGCCAGCAACCTAAGGGGGGGCGCGGATACGCAGTATTTT. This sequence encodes CASNLRGGADTQYF.

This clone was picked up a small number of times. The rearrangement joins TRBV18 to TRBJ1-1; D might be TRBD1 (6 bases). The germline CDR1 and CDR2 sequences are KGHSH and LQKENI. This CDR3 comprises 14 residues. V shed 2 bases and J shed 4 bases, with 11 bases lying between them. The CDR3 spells CASSPKQGGTEAFF. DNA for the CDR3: TGTGCCAGCTCACCAAAACAGGGTGGCACTGAAGCTTTCTTT.

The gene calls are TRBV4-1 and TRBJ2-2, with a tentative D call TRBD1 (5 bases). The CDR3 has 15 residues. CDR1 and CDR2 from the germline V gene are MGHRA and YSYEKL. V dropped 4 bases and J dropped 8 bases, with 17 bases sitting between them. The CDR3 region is CASSLGHTKAGELFF. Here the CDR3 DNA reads TGCGCCAGCAGCCTAGGACACACCAAGGCGGGGGAGCTGTTTTTT.

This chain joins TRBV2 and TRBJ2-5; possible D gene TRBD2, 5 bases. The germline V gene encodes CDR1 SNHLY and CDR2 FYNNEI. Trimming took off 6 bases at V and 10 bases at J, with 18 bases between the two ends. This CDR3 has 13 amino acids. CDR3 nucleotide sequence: TGTGCCAGCAGGATTAGCCCATCCGGGGACCAGTACTTC. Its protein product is CASRISPSGDQYF.

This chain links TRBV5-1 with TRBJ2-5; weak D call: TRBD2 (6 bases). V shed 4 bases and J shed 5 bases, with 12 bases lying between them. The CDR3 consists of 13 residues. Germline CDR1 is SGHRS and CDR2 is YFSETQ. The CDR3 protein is CASSGGVKETQYF. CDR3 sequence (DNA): TGCGCCAGCAGCGGAGGGGTGAAGGAGACCCAGTACTTC.

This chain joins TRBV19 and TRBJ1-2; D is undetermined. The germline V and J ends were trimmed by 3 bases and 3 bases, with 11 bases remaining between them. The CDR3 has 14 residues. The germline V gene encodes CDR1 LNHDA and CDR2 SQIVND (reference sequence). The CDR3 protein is CASSMNERYYGYTF. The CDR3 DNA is TGTGCCAGTAGTATGAACGAGCGGTACTATGGCTACACCTTC.

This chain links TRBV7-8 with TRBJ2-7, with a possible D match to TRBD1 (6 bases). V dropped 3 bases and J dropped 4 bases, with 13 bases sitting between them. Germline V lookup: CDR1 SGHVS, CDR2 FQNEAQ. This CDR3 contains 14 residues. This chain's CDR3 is CASSFRDMTYEQYF. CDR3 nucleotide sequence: TGTGCCAGCAGCTTCCGGGACATGACGTACGAGCAGTACTTC.

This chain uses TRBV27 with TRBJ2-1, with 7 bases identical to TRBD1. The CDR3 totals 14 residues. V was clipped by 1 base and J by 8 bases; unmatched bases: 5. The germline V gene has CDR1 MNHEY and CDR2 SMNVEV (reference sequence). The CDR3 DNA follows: TGTGCCAGCAGTTTATTCTACAGGGGTTATGAGCAGTTCTTC. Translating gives CASSLFYRGYEQFF.

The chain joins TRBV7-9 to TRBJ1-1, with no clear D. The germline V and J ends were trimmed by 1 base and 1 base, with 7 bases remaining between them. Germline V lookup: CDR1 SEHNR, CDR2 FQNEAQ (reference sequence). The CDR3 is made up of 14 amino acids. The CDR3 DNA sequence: TGTGCCAGCAGCTTAGAGGCCGCGAACACTGAAGCTTTCTTT. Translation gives CASSLEAANTEAFF.

The CDR3 loop is CASSPPPGGYEQYF. The CDR3 coding sequence is TGTGCCAGCTCACCTCCCCCAGGGGGCTACGAGCAGTACTTC. The chain joins TRBV18 to TRBJ2-7, with 7 bases identical to TRBD1. Germline V lookup: CDR1 KGHSH, CDR2 LQKENI. The CDR3 has 14 amino acids. V lost 3 bases and J lost 3; bases outside the gene matches: 5.